Listed below are T cell receptor beta chains from one sample, sequenced in a study of T-cell memory formation after mild COVID-19. A single record per CDR3 protein comes from TCRdb applying MiXCR to the 5' RACE reads. Here the sample spans around 320,000 distinct CDR3 sequences, just under 20% being singletons. Specimen: PBMCs or a T cell subset sorted from them (not recorded which). Receptors were obtained from a man between 18 and 29 years old who had mild COVID-19 (a few samples of this study predate the infection). Cell type and time point are not known. Each CDR3 is given with its conserved first and last residue. The D gene is left open where the match is weak. A clone size is listed for some rows: how often the clone was seen (once, few, many), or a class if it is expanded.

size	D	V	J	DNA	CDR3
NA	NA	TRBV4-2	TRBJ2-5	TGTGCCAGCAGCCAAGGCCGGGGCCCCCAAGAGACCCAGTACTTC	CASSQGRGPQETQYF
few	NA	TRBV7-2	TRBJ1-1	TGTGCCAGCAGCCCTCCGCAAACAGGGATGAACACTGAAGCTTTCTTT	CASSPPQTGMNTEAFF
NA	NA	TRBV10-3	TRBJ2-5	TGTGCCATCAGTTTCGGGCCGCAAGAGACCCAGTACTTC	CAISFGPQETQYF
NA	NA	TRBV21-1	TRBJ1-4	TGTGCCAGCAGCTCCCGAGGACAGACTAATGAAAAACTGTTTTTT	CASSSRGQTNEKLFF
NA	NA	TRBV4-3	TRBJ2-6	TGCGCCAGCAGCCAAATAAAGGGTGGGGCCAACGTCCTGACTTTC	CASSQIKGGANVLTF
NA	NA	TRBV6-6	TRBJ2-1	TGTGCCAGCAGTGACAGAGGGGAGCAGTTCTTC	CASSDRGEQFF
NA	NA	TRBV6-6	TRBJ2-5	TGTGCCAGCAGACTGTCAGAGACCCAGTACTTC	CASRLSETQYF
NA	NA	TRBV12-3/TRBV12-4	TRBJ1-3	TGTGCCAGCATGGTTGGGGGGGCATCTGGAAACACCATATATTTT	CASMVGGASGNTIYF
NA	TRBD1	TRBV19	TRBJ2-3	TGTGCCAGTAATCCGGGACAGGTAACAGATACGCAGTATTTT	CASNPGQVTDTQYF
NA	NA	TRBV6-5	TRBJ2-6	TGTGCCAGCAGTTACACAGGGATCGCTGGGGCCAACGTCCTGACTTTC	CASSYTGIAGANVLTF
NA	NA	TRBV11-2	TRBJ1-2	TGTGCCAGCAGCAAAGGACAAGCTAACTATGGCTACACCTTC	CASSKGQANYGYTF
NA	NA	TRBV5-5	TRBJ1-1	TGTGCCAGCAGCTTGGTCGGCAGGGTGAGAGCTGAAGCTTTCTTT	CASSLVGRVRAEAFF
NA	NA	TRBV11-2	TRBJ1-6	TGTGCCAGCAGCTTGAGTCACAGCTCCTATAATTCACCCCTCCACTTT	CASSLSHSSYNSPLHF
NA	TRBD2	TRBV14	TRBJ2-3	TGTGCCAGCAGTCGGACTAGCGGGGGGGTTGATACGCAGTATTTT	CASSRTSGGVDTQYF
NA	TRBD2	TRBV6-5	TRBJ2-5	TGTGCCAGCAGTTACTCGAGCGGGAGGTACCAAGAGACCCAGTACTTC	CASSYSSGRYQETQYF
NA	NA	TRBV6-5	TRBJ2-7	TGTGCCAGCAGTTACGGTAGGGCCGGCGAGCAGTACTTC	CASSYGRAGEQYF
few	NA	TRBV6-6	TRBJ1-1	TGTGCCAGCAGTATGGTAGGGGGGAACACTGAAGCTTTCTTT	CASSMVGGNTEAFF
NA	TRBD2	TRBV9	TRBJ2-7	TGTGCCAGCAGCGTGGGAGGGAGCTCCTACGAGCAGTACTTC	CASSVGGSSYEQYF
NA	NA	TRBV27	TRBJ1-2	TGTGCCAGTCGCTCGGGGGGTCGAGGCTACACCTTC	CASRSGGRGYTF
few	NA	TRBV6-5	TRBJ2-3	TGTGCCAGCCTCAGACGGGACGGAGCCCGAGATACGCAGTATTTT	CASLRRDGARDTQYF
NA	NA	TRBV7-3	TRBJ2-3	TGTGCCAGCAGCGCAGACACAGATACGCAGTATTTT	CASSADTDTQYF
few	NA	TRBV6-4	TRBJ1-5	TGTGCCAGCAGTCCCAGGGGGCCCCAGCATTTT	CASSPRGPQHF
many	TRBD2	TRBV7-3	TRBJ2-1	TGTGCCAGCAGCGCGTTAGCGGGGGCTTACAATGAGCAGTTCTTC	CASSALAGAYNEQFF
NA	NA	TRBV20-1	TRBJ2-5	TGCAGCCGGAGAGGGGGATGGGGGGAGACCCAGTACTTC	CSRRGGWGETQYF
few	TRBD2	TRBV12-3/TRBV12-4	TRBJ2-3	TGTGCCAGCAGCCGGAAAAGAGGACTAGCTTCAACTTCAGATACGCAGTATTTT	CASSRKRGLASTSDTQYF
few	NA	TRBV4-2	TRBJ1-5	TGTGCCAGCAGCCAAGATCGAGGCAGGGTGGAACAGCCCCAGCATTTT	CASSQDRGRVEQPQHF
NA	NA	TRBV7-2	TRBJ2-4	TGTGCCAGCAGCTTTACAGGAGAAATTCAGTACTTC	CASSFTGEIQYF
NA	TRBD1	TRBV20-1	TRBJ1-4	TGCAGTGCTGCACAGGGGGCAGAAAATGAAAAACTGTTTTTT	CSAAQGAENEKLFF
NA	TRBD2	TRBV5-1	TRBJ2-3	TGCGCCAGCAGCTTGGGGGTAGCGGGGAGCTCAAGCACAGATACGCAGTATTTT	CASSLGVAGSSSTDTQYF
NA	NA	TRBV4-3	TRBJ1-3	TGCGCCAGCAGCCCGGGGGGAAACACCATATATTTT	CASSPGGNTIYF
NA	NA	TRBV7-7	TRBJ2-2	TGTGCTAGCAGCTCGACTAGGCGCACCGGGGAGCTGTTTTTT	CASSSTRRTGELFF
few	TRBD1	TRBV6-5	TRBJ2-1	TGTGCCAGCAGTTACTCGGGGACAGAAGGCCGGTTCTTC	CASSYSGTEGRFF
few	TRBD2	TRBV24-1	TRBJ2-5	TGTGCCACCAGTGATTCGGCGGGGGGGCAGGAGACCCAGTACTTC	CATSDSAGGQETQYF
NA	NA	TRBV6-5	TRBJ2-5	TGTGCCACCTTGCTTATGGAGACCCAGTACTTC	CATLLMETQYF
NA	NA	TRBV4-3	TRBJ1-1	TGCGCCAGCAGCCGTGGACTGGGGGCAGCTTTCTTT	CASSRGLGAAFF
NA	TRBD1	TRBV20-1	TRBJ1-5	TGCAGTGCTAGAGATCGGACAGGGCGTCAGCCCCAGCATTTT	CSARDRTGRQPQHF
few	TRBD2	TRBV6-2/TRBV6-3	TRBJ2-7	TGTGCCAGCAGCTGGACTAGCGGGGGCGTCTACGAGCAGTACTTC	CASSWTSGGVYEQYF
many	TRBD2	TRBV20-1	TRBJ2-5	TGCAGTGCCGCCATAGCGGGGGGTTTAGAGACCCAGTACTTC	CSAAIAGGLETQYF
many	NA	TRBV3-1	TRBJ1-1	TGTGCCAGCAGCCCCCGGGGGGACACTGAAGCTTTCTTT	CASSPRGDTEAFF
many	TRBD1	TRBV7-2	TRBJ1-6	TGTGCCAGCAGCTCCGGGGCGACAGGGGGTCCTCGAAGCTCCTATAATTCACCCCTCCACTTT	CASSSGATGGPRSSYNSPLHF
NA	TRBD1	TRBV6-1	TRBJ2-1	TGTGCCAGCAGTGAAAGAGGGACAGGGGCCTCCAATGAGCAGTTCTTC	CASSERGTGASNEQFF
few	NA	TRBV2	TRBJ1-2	TGTGCCAGCAGTGAACAGGGCGCCTATGGCTACACCTTC	CASSEQGAYGYTF
many	NA	TRBV4-3	TRBJ2-6	TGCGCCAGCAGCCAACAGCAGGAGGGGGGCTCTGGGGCCAACGTCCTGACTTTC	CASSQQQEGGSGANVLTF
NA	NA	TRBV15	TRBJ2-3	TGTGCCACCAGCAGAGATCGGGAGGGGGCGTCCACAGATACGCAGTATTTT	CATSRDREGASTDTQYF
NA	TRBD1	TRBV7-9	TRBJ2-2	TGTGCCAGCAGCCGAACCGGGACAGCCCAAGGCACCGGGGAGCTGTTTTTT	CASSRTGTAQGTGELFF
NA	NA	TRBV5-6	TRBJ1-1	TGTGCCAGCAGCTCGGACTTTGAGTCAAGACTTGAAGCTTTCTTT	CASSSDFESRLEAFF